The rows below give T cell receptor beta chains drawn from one sample of a study of T cells in Graves' hyperthyroidism and ophthalmopathy. TCRdb re-called the multiplex PCR reads with MiXCR, one entry per CDR3 protein. The data contain around 340,000 distinct CDR3 sequences, about 18% of them singletons. Sample: blood. These receptors were collected from a woman aged 45-65 years with Graves' hyperthyroidism. Each CDR3 is given with its conserved first and last residue. Fields, in order: D gene, V gene, J gene, clone size, CDR3 DNA, CDR3 protein. D genes are given only for firm matches. Clone size is not always given. Where it is, it says once, few, many or a class for expanded clones.

-,TRBV11-2,TRBJ1-1,many,TGTGCCAGCGTGGGGGGATGGGATAACACTGAAGCTTTCTTT,CASVGGWDNTEAFF
-,TRBV28,TRBJ1-2,many,TGTGCCAGCAGTTTGGAAACGGTTAACTATGGCTACACCTTC,CASSLETVNYGYTF
-,TRBV7-9,TRBJ2-1,few,TGTGCCAGCAGCCCCCCCGGCGAAGGCAGGGATGAGCAGTTCTTC,CASSPPGEGRDEQFF
-,TRBV4-1,TRBJ2-5,many,TGCGCCAGCAGCCACCTCCGGGACCCACAGACCCAGTACTTC,CASSHLRDPQTQYF
-,TRBV12-3/TRBV12-4,TRBJ2-5,-,TGTGCCAGCAGTGAAGAGTGGTTTGGTGCCCAGTACTTC,CASSEEWFGAQYF
-,TRBV6-1,TRBJ2-7,-,TGTGCCAGCAACTACAGGGCGATCGCCTACGAGCAGTACTTC,CASNYRAIAYEQYF
-,TRBV6-1,TRBJ1-1,few,TGTGCCAGCAGTGAGTGGGGGCGAGGCGCTGAAGCTTTCTTT,CASSEWGRGAEAFF
TRBD1,TRBV24-1,TRBJ1-2,few,TGTGCCACCAGTGATTCGCAAGGGGGCGCGATCTATGGCTACACCTTC,CATSDSQGGAIYGYTF
TRBD1,TRBV2,TRBJ1-4,few,TGTGCCAGCAGGCAGGGGGGTGAAAAACTGTTTTTT,CASRQGGEKLFF
-,TRBV19,TRBJ2-5,-,TGTGCCAGTAGTATGGACAATACCCCCCAGGAGACCCAGTACTTC,CASSMDNTPQETQYF
-,TRBV7-9,TRBJ2-7,-,TGTGCCAGCAGCTTAGTCGCGGGCTACGAGCAGTACTTC,CASSLVAGYEQYF
-,TRBV3-1,TRBJ1-1,-,TGTGCCAGCAGCCAAGATCCTGAGGGGTCGGAAGCTTTCTTT,CASSQDPEGSEAFF
TRBD2,TRBV11-2,TRBJ2-5,-,TGTGCCAGCAGCTGGAGCGGGAAGGGTGAGACCCAGTACTTC,CASSWSGKGETQYF
-,TRBV28,TRBJ1-1,few,TGTGCCAGCAGTCCCACCGCAGGGGCCGGGAACACTGAAGCTTTCTTT,CASSPTAGAGNTEAFF
-,TRBV27,TRBJ2-1,many,TGTGCCAGCAGTTCCCGACAGTACAATGAGCAGTTCTTC,CASSSRQYNEQFF
-,TRBV5-6,TRBJ2-2,few,TGTGCCAGCAGCTCCATTGCCGCGACCAACACCGGGGAGCTGTTTTTT,CASSSIAATNTGELFF
TRBD1,TRBV9,TRBJ2-3,few,TGTGCCAGCAGCGCCTCCGGGACAGGGGGCGCAGATACGCAGTATTTT,CASSASGTGGADTQYF
TRBD2,TRBV27,TRBJ2-1,many,TGTGCCAGCAGTATCCGACTAGCGGGACGCTACAATGAGCAGTTCTTC,CASSIRLAGRYNEQFF
TRBD1,TRBV7-2,TRBJ2-1,many,TGTGCCAGCAGCGGACAGGGGGCTGGGGGTGAGCAGTTCTTC,CASSGQGAGGEQFF
TRBD1,TRBV20-1,TRBJ1-6,-,TGCAGTGCCAAGCAGGGGGCGGAAACTTCACCCCTCCACTTT,CSAKQGAETSPLHF
-,TRBV5-4,TRBJ2-3,few,TGTGCCAGCAGCTTGGGACAAAATACGCAGTATTTT,CASSLGQNTQYF
TRBD1,TRBV6-2/TRBV6-3,TRBJ2-1,many,TGTGCCAGCAGTTACTCAGGGGGCTTGGGTCCGAGCAATGAGCAGTTCTTC,CASSYSGGLGPSNEQFF
-,TRBV20-1,TRBJ1-3,few,TGCAGTGCTAGCCCGGGACACCCCTCTGGAAACACCATATATTTT,CSASPGHPSGNTIYF
TRBD1,TRBV5-1,TRBJ1-1,many,TGCGCCAGCAGCTTCACCGGGACAGGGGATGAAGCTTTCTTT,CASSFTGTGDEAFF
-,TRBV20-1,TRBJ1-1,-,TGCAGTGCTAGCTTCGGAACAGGGCCCACTGAAGCTTTCTTT,CSASFGTGPTEAFF
-,TRBV29-1,TRBJ2-7,many,TGCAGCGTTTGGGGGGACGGCGGCTCGTACGAGCAGTACTTC,CSVWGDGGSYEQYF